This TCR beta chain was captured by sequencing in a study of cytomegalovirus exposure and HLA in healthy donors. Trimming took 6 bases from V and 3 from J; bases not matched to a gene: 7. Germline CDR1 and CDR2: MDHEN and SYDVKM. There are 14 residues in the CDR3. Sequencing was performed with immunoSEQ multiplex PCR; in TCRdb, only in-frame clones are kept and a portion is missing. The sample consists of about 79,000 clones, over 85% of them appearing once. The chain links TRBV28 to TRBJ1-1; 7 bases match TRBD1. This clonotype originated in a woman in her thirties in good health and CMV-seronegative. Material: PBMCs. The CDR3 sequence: CASRPLDRYTEAFF. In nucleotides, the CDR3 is TGTGCCAGCAGACCCCTGGACAGGTACACTGAAGCTTTCTTT. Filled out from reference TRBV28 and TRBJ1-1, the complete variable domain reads DVKVTQSSRYLVKRTGEKVFLECVQDMDHENMFWYRQDPGLGLRLIYFSYDVKMKEKGDIPEGYSVSREKKERFSLILESASTNQTSMYLCASRPLDRYTEAFFGQGTRLTVV.